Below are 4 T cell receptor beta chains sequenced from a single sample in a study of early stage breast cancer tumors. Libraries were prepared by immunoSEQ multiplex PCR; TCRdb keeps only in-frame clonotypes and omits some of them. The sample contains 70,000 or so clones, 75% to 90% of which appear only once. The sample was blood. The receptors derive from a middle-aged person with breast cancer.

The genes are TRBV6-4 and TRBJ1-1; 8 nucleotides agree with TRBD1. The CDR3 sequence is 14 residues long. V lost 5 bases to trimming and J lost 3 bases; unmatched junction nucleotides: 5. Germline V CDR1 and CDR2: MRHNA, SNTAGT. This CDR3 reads CASSLQGGDTEAFF. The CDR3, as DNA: TGTGCCAGCAGTTTACAGGGGGGGGACACTGAAGCTTTCTTT.

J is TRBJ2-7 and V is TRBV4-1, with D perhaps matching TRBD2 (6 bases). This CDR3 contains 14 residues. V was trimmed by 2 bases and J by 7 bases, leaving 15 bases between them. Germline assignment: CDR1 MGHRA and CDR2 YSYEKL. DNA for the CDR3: TGCGCCAGCAGCCAATCCCCGAGGGCGGGGGAGCAGTACTTC. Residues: CASSQSPRAGEQYF.

CDR3 sequence: CASSQGRTDYGYTF. CDR3 in DNA: TGTGCCAGCAGCCAAGGTAGGACGGACTATGGCTACACCTTC. J is TRBJ1-2 and V is TRBV4-2; no definite D call. Trimming removed 1 base at V and 3 bases at J, with 9 bases between. The CDR3 runs to 14 residues. The germline V gene has CDR1 LGHNA and CDR2 YNFKEQ.

DNA of the CDR3: TGTGCCAGCAGCCAAGATTGGGCGGGTGAAGCTTTCTTT. Amino acid sequence: CASSQDWAGEAFF. The chain has TRBV14 and TRBJ1-1, with no clear D. The CDR3 sequence is 13 residues long. CDR1 SGHDN and CDR2 FVKESK come from the germline V gene. The V and J ends lost 0 bases and 7 bases respectively, with 9 bases between them.